This TCR beta chain stems from a study of Ad26.COV2.S vaccination and SARS-CoV-2 variants (dated by TCRdb to the early 2020s). With regard to the full study: Vaccine-arm donors were drawn from COV1001, a multicentre, randomized, double-blind, placebo-controlled phase I-IIa trial of Ad26.COV2.S in healthy adults. Dosing of Ad26.COV2.S was intramuscular, at either 5x10^10 or 1x10^11 viral particles, delivered as one shot or as two shots spaced 56 days apart. Sequencing of the TCRbeta repertoire served to evaluate the specificity and breadth of SARS-CoV-2-reactive T cell receptors following Ad26.COV2.S vaccination. A total of around 32 samples were included in the TCR-sequenced set, comprising around 19 Ad26.COV2.S vaccine recipients, 5 placebo recipients and 8 SARS-CoV-2 convalescent individuals. Trial participants were randomized into five groups of five, in which low-dose or high-dose Ad26.COV2.S was given once or twice, or placebo was given on both occasions. Throughout the experiments and outcome assessment, investigators stayed blinded to trial group allocation. Overall results and qualifications from the work: Comparable non-spike TCR breadth was observed between vaccine and placebo recipients, consistent with only spike being contained in the vaccine. Compared with placebo recipients, Ad26.COV2.S recipients showed higher spike-specific TCR breadth (P = 0.0014). The authors noted that total T cell responses may have been underestimated by the TCR breadth and depth analyses. After vaccination, substantial breadth of spike-specific CD8+ and CD4+ T cell responses was reported. The study lacked the statistical power to compare responses across vaccine doses or regimens.

Read against the paper, the sample's treatment or condition label means: over 15 received Ad26.COV2.S at low or high dose, single or two shots; about 5 received placebo; per-sample allocation not given. Repertoires of vaccine and placebo recipients were sequenced from samples collected on day 63 after the first injection. Cohort 1b enrolled 20 to 30 adults aged 18-55 years at a single site in Boston, USA, between 29 July and 7 August 2020. Ad26.COV2.S consisted of a replication-incompetent adenovirus type 26 vector by which a prefusion-stabilized SARS-CoV-2 spike protein from the original Wuhan strain was expressed. Of note for this clone: Its specific antigen is unknown. Base-call qualities are not available, and no considerably larger clone is one nucleotide away.

Spanning cysteine to phenylalanine, the CDR3 consists of 14 amino acids. The entry retains the CDR3 DNA only, 42 bases that are in frame from base 1. The germline V gene specifies MNHEY as CDR1 and SVGAGI as CDR2. V is shortened by 11 bases, J by 0 bases, and the region joining them spans 14 bases. TCRbeta CDR3 regions were sequenced with the immunoSEQ Assay. After extraction, genomic DNA underwent amplification by bias-controlled multiplex PCR, followed by high-throughput sequencing. Per the source publication's procedure: Collapsing and filtering of sequences were performed to quantify the absolute abundance of each unique TCRbeta CDR3 region. Usable DNA was measured by amplifying reference genes present in all nucleated cells, and TCRbeta template counts were normalized to that usable DNA to estimate T cell fraction. Repertoire TCRs were annotated as SARS-CoV-2-specific by exact matching of V gene, CDR3 amino acid sequence and J gene to a known reactive TCR set. The reference SARS-CoV-2 TCR set was derived from MIRA and filtered for enrichment in COVID-19-positive ImmuneCODE repertoires, a step that removed public or cross-reactive TCRs. Using the MIRA antigens, annotated TCRs were further analysed by specific ORF or by position within an ORF. Depth was the summed frequency of annotated unique rearrangements, while breadth was defined as annotated unique rearrangements over total unique productive rearrangements. TCR breadth was compared between groups using two-sided Wilcoxon rank-sum tests. TCRdb mirrors the immuneACCESS table, restricted to in-frame sequences. Some clones are absent from its copies; in checked studies, under half trace to an unresolved V gene, and the reason for the others is unknown. The V and J calls and the clone size are those of that table, but D and trimming were determined from the DNA. The table for this sample lists about 390,000 clones; roughly nine tenths of them were counted only once. The ten largest clones add up to roughly 3% of the sample.

Rearrangement joined TRBV6-5 to TRBJ1-3; the D gene remains uncertain. Sequences were derived from peripheral blood, sampled in a trial of Ad26.COV2.S vaccine versus placebo. The receptor comes from a person aged 18-65 years who received the Ad26.COV2.S COVID-19 vaccine or a placebo. The DNA sequence reads TGTGCCGCATCCAGGAGTTTCTCTGGAAACACCATATATTTT. It is translated as CAASRSFSGNTIYF.